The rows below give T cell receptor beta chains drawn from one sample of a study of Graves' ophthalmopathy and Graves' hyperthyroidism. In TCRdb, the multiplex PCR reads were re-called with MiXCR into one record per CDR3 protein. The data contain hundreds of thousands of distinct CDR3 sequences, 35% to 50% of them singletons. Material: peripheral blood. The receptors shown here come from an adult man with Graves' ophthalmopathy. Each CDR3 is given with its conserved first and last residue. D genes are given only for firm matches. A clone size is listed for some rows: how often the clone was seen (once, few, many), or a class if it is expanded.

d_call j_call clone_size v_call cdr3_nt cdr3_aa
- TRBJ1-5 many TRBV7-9 TGTGCCAGCAGCTTAATGGGTGGCGATCAGCCCCAGCATTTT CASSLMGGDQPQHF
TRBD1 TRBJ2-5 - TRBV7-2 TGTGCCAGCAGCCCGTCGACAGGGCTACCCCAAGAGACCCAGTACTTC CASSPSTGLPQETQYF
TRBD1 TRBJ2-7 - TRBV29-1 TGCAGCGTTGAAGATTCCGGGACAGGAGCCTACGAGCAGTACTTC CSVEDSGTGAYEQYF
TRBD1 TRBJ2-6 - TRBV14 TGTGCCAGCAGCCACTCTGGGACAGGGATTGCTGGGGCCAACGTCCTGACTTTC CASSHSGTGIAGANVLTF
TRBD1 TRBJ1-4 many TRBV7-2 TGTGCCATGCGGGACAGGGATACACTGTTTTTT CAMRDRDTLFF
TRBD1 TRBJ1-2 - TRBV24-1 TGTGCCACCGGACAGGATAACTATGGCTACACCTTC CATGQDNYGYTF
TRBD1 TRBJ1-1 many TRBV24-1 TGTGCCCGCCACCAACCCCAGCGGACAGGGAACACTGAAGCTTTCTTT CARHQPQRTGNTEAFF
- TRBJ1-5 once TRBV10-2 TGCGCCAGCAGGGCTGGACAGTTAAGCAATCAGCCCCAGCATTTT CASRAGQLSNQPQHF
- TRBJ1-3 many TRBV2 TGTGCCAGCAGACCCACAGGGTCCTCTGGAAACACCATATATTTT CASRPTGSSGNTIYF
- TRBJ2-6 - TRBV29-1 TGCAGCGGATACCCCTCTGGGGCCAACGTCCTGACTTTC CSGYPSGANVLTF
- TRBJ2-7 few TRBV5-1 TGCGCCAGCAGCTTGGAGTCTCGGGCCTACGAGCAGTACTTC CASSLESRAYEQYF
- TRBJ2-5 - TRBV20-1 TGCAGTGCGACCGTCGGGGAAGAGACCCAGTACTTC CSATVGEETQYF
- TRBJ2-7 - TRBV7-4 TGTGCCAGCAGTCCCCCCCCGGGAGTGGTGCAGTACTTC CASSPPPGVVQYF
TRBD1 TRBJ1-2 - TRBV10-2 TGTGCCATCAACGACAGGGGTGGCTACACCTTC CAINDRGGYTF